Presented here are 2 T cell receptor beta chains from one specimen sequenced in a study of OX40 agonist ivuxolimab in advanced cancers. Only in-frame clones appear in the TCRdb table, and some are missing; sequencing was by immunoSEQ multiplex PCR. The sample carries about 48,000 clones, about 88% recorded once. Sequences were derived from CD4+ or CD8+ T cells sorted from blood, sampled in a trial of the OX40 agonist ivuxolimab. These receptors were obtained from an adult with an advanced solid tumor such as melanoma, head and neck, liver or kidney cancer.

V and J are TRBV10-3 and TRBJ1-5, with TRBD1 matching over 9 bases. Germline CDR1 reads ENHRY; CDR2 reads SYGVKD. The CDR3 contains 14 residues. Germline trimming cut 6 bases from V and 11 bases from J; bases unmatched to any gene: 11. CDR3 residues: CAIRTDRGDRAQHF. Here the CDR3 DNA reads TGTGCCATCAGAACCGACAGGGGGGATCGGGCCCAGCATTTT.

The V and J genes are TRBV19 and TRBJ2-3, with unresolved D. V gave up 3 bases and J gave up 6 bases, with 16 bases separating them. Germline V gene sequence: CDR1 LNHDA, CDR2 SQIVND (reference sequence). The CDR3 extends over 15 amino acids. CDR3 DNA sequence: TGTGCCAGTAGTATGGACGGGTCTGGTCTCGATACGCAGTATTTT. This codes for CASSMDGSGLDTQYF.